The 4 T cell receptor beta chains presented below share a single source sample, sequenced in a study of PD-1 blockade in classical Hodgkin lymphoma. Profiling relied on immunoSEQ multiplex PCR, and the TCRdb table lists in-frame clones only, not all of them. This table holds 130,000 to 150,000 clones, approximately 80% found once. Relapses following autologous stem cell transplantation were seen in all patients, with brentuximab vedotin exposure varying. Sequences were derived from peripheral blood mononuclear cells (PBMCs), sampled before the second cycle of nivolumab. These receptors were obtained from a human donor with classical Hodgkin lymphoma.

J is TRBJ2-5 and V is TRBV2; 16 nucleotides line up with TRBD2. Germline V gene lookup returns CDR1 SNHLY and CDR2 FYNNEI. There are 17 residues in the CDR3. J lost 5 bases, V lost 3 bases, and 6 bases had no gene match. CDR3 bases: TGTGCCAGCAGTGATGGGACTAGCGGGGGGGCTGGGGAGACCCAGTACTTC. Encoded protein: CASSDGTSGGAGETQYF.

This clone has only one observation. V usage is TRBV29-1 and J usage is TRBJ2-1, with 7 nucleotides matching TRBD2. Germline values: CDR1 SQVTM, CDR2 ANQGSEA. V was pared by 6 bases and J by 9 bases, with 29 bases of the junction left unmatched. This CDR3 is 19 amino acids long. CDR3 sequence reads: CSVRLSGLRLGGRSGEQFF. The CDR3 region has the DNA TGCAGCGTCAGATTGTCGGGACTAAGGTTGGGCGGGAGATCCGGTGAGCAGTTCTTC.

The chain has TRBV19 and TRBJ2-7, with 9 bases identical to TRBD1. This CDR3 comprises 13 residues. Unmatched junction bases numbered 8, after V lost 6 bases and J lost 8 bases. CDR1 and CDR2 from the germline V gene are LNHDA and SQIVND (reference sequence). The chain's CDR3 is CASSLLQGAKQYF. The DNA for the CDR3 is TGTGCCAGTAGCCTCTTACAGGGGGCTAAGCAGTACTTC.

The chain links TRBV7-2 to TRBJ1-1, with TRBD1 as a possible D gene (6 bases). This CDR3 comprises 17 residues. Germline values: CDR1 SGHTA, CDR2 FQGNSA. The ends were cut back, 5 bases at V and 0 bases at J, with 19 bases in the middle. The CDR3 is CASSPRQVGPMNTEAFF. In DNA, the CDR3 is TGTGCCAGCAGCCCCAGACAGGTTGGTCCAATGAACACTGAAGCTTTCTTT.